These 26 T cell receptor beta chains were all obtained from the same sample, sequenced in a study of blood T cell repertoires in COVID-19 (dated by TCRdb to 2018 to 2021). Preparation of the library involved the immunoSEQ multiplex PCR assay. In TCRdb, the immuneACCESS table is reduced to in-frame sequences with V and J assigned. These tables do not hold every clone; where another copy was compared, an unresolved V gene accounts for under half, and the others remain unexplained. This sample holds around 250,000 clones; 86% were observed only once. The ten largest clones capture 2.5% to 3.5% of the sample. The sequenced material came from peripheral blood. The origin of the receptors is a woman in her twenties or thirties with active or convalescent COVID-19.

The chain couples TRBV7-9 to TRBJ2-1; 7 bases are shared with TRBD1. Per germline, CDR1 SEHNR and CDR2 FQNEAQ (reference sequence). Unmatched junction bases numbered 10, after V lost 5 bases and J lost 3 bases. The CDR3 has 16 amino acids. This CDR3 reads CASSPRQGQHYNEQFF. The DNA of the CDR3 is TGTGCCAGCAGCCCACGACAGGGCCAACACTACAATGAGCAGTTCTTC.

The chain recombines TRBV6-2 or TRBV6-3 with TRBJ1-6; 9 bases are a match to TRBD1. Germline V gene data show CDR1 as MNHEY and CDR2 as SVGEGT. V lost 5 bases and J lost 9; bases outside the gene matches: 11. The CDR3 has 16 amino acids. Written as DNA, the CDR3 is TGTGCCAGCAGTCGAAGGCCGGGACAGGGTACTTCACCCCTCCACTTT. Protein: CASSRRPGQGTSPLHF.

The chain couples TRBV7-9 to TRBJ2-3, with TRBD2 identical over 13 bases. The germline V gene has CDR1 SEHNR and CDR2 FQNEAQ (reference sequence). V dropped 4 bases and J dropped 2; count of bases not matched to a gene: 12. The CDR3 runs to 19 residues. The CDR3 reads CASSSPGTSGIMLTDTQYF. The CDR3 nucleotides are TGTGCCAGCAGCTCTCCCGGGACTAGCGGGATCATGCTCACAGATACGCAGTATTTT.

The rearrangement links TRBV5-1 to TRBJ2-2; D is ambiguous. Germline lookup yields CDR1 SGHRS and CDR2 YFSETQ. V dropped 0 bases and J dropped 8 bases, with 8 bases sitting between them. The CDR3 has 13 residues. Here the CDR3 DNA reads TGCGCCAGCAGCTTGGCCGCCCAGGGGGAGCTGTTTTTT. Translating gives CASSLAAQGELFF. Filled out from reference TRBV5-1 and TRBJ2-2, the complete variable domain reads KAGVTQTPRYLIKTRGQQVTLSCSPISGHRSVSWYQQTPGQGLQFLFEYFSETQRNKGNFPGRFSGRQFSNSRSEMNVSTLELGDSALYLCASSLAAQGELFFGEGSRLTVL.

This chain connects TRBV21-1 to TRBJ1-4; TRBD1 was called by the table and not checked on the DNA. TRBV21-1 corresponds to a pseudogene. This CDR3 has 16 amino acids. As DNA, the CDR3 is TGTGCCAGCAGCAAACTTGGGGACAGGACTAATGAAAAACTGTTTTTT. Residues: CASSKLGDRTNEKLFF.

CDR3 residues: CASSSLPADSNQPQHF. CDR3 bases: TGTGCCAGCAGTTCCCTTCCGGCGGATAGCAATCAGCCCCAGCATTTT. The V and J genes are TRBV6-6 and TRBJ1-5; D is undetermined. The CDR3 consists of 16 residues. Per germline, CDR1 MNHNY and CDR2 SVGAGI (reference sequence). Deletions cut 4 bases from V and 0 bases from J, with 13 bases between.

The CDR3 DNA sequence: TGTGCCAGCAGTCTTCACAGGTCCGTGGAGACCCAGTACTTC. Translating it yields CASSLHRSVETQYF. The chain couples TRBV6-5 to TRBJ2-5, with D perhaps matching TRBD1 (5 bases). The CDR3 is made up of 14 amino acids. Per the germline V gene, CDR1 is MNHEY and CDR2 is SVGAGI. V was clipped by 5 bases and J by 5 bases, with 15 bases between them.

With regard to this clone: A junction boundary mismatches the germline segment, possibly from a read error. The CDR3 DNA reads as TGTGCTAGCAGCTCCTCCCTGGGCTCTCTCTACGAGCAGTACTTC. This codes for CASSSSLGSLYEQYF. This chain joins TRBV7-7 and TRBJ2-7, with D unclear. The CDR3 is 15 residues long. Germline V gene data show CDR1 as SSHAT and CDR2 as FNYEAQ (reference sequence).

The CDR3 DNA is TGTGCCAGCAGCCAAGATTTAGGGGGTCGGTATGGCTACACCTTC. Translated: CASSQDLGGRYGYTF. The chain links TRBV4-2 to TRBJ1-2, with D perhaps matching TRBD1 (6 bases). Per germline, CDR1 LGHNA and CDR2 YNFKEQ. V was clipped by 0 bases and J by 5 bases, with 13 bases between them. CDR3 length equals 15 residues.

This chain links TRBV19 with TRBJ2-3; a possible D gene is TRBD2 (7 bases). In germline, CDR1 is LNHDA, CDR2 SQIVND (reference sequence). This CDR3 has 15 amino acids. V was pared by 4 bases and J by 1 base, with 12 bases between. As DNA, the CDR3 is TGTGCCAGTAGTACGGGGGGCTTACGCACAGATACGCAGTATTTT. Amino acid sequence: CASSTGGLRTDTQYF. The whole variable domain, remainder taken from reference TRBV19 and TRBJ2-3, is DGGITQSPKYLFRKEGQNVTLSCEQNLNHDAMYWYRQDPGQGLRLIYYSQIVNDFQKGDIAEGYSVSREKKESFPLTVTSAQKNPTAFYLCASSTGGLRTDTQYFGPGTRLTVL.

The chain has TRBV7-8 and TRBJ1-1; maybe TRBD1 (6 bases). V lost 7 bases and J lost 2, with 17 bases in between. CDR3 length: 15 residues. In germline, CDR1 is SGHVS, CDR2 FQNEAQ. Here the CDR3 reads CASTLGQGKNTEAFF. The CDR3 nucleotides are TGTGCCAGCACCTTGGGACAAGGGAAAAACACTGAAGCTTTCTTT.

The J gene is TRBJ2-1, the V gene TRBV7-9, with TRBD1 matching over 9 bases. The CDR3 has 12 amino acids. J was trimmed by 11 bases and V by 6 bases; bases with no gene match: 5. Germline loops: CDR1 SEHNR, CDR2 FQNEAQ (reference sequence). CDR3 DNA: TGTGCCAGCAGTACTGACAGGGGGAAGCAGTTCTTC. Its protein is CASSTDRGKQFF.

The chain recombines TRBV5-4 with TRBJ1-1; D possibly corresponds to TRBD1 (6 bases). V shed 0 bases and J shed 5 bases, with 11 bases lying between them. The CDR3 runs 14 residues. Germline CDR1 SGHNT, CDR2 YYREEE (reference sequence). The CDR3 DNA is TGTGCCAGCAGCTTGGCGGGCAGGGGAACTGAAGCTTTCTTT. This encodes CASSLAGRGTEAFF.

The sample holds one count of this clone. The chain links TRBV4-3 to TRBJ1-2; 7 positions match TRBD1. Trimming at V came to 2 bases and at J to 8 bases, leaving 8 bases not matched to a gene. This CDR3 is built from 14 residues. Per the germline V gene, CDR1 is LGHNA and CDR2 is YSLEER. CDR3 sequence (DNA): TGCGCCAGCAGCCAACGTGACAGGGCTGGAGGCTACACCTTC. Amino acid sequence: CASSQRDRAGGYTF.

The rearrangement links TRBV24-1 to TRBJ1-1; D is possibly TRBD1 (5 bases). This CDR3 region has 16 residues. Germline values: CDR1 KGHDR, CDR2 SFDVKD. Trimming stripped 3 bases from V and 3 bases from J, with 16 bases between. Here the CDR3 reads CATSDGTPGGDTEAFF. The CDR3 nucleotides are TGTGCCACCAGTGATGGGACTCCCGGGGGGGACACTGAAGCTTTCTTT.

The CDR3 nucleotides read TGTGCCAGCAGTGAAGCGGGCCCTTTTTCACCCCTCCACTTT. This translates into CASSEAGPFSPLHF. The V and J genes are TRBV2 and TRBJ1-6; D call uncertain. Trimming removed 0 bases at V and 9 bases at J, with 9 bases between. The CDR3 contains 14 residues. Germline CDR1 is SNHLY and CDR2 is FYNNEI.

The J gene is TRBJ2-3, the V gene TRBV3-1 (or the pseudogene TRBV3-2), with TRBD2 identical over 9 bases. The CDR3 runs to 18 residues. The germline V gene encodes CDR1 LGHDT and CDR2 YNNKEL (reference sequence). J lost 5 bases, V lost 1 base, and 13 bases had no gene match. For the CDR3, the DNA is TGTGCCAGCAGCCAAGTTGTCCAGGCGGGGGGGCGAGGAGATACGCAGTATTTT. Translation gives CASSQVVQAGGRGDTQYF.

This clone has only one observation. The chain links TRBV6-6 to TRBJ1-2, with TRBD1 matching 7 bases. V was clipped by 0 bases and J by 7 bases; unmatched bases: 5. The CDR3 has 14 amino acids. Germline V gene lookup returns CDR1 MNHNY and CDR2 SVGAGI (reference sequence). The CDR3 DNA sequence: TGTGCCAGCAGTTACTCCTCCACAGGGGCTGGCTACACCTTC. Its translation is CASSYSSTGAGYTF.

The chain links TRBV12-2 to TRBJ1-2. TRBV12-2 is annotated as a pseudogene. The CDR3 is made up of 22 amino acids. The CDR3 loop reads CASRPRLGLVTRATGANYGYTF. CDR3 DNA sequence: TGTGCAAGTCGCCCCCGCTTAGGCCTCGTTACCAGAGCGACGGGAGCTAACTATGGCTACACCTTC.

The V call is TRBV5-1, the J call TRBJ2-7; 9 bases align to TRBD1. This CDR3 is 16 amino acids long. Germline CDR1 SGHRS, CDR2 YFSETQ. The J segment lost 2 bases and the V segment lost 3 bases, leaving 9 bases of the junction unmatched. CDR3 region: CASSSQTTGGTYEQYF. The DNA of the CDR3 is TGCGCCAGCAGCTCACAGACGACAGGGGGGACCTACGAGCAGTACTTC.

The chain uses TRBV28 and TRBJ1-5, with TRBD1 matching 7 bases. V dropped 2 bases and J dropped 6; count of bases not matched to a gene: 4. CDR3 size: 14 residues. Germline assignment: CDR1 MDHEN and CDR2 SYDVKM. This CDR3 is CASSLTGASQPQHF. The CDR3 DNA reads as TGTGCCAGCAGTTTAACAGGGGCCAGTCAGCCCCAGCATTTT.

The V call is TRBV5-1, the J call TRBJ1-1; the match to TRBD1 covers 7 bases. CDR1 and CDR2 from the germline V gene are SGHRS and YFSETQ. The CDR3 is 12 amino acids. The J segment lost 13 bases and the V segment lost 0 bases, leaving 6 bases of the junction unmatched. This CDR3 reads CASSLGQGNHFF. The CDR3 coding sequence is TGCGCCAGCAGCTTGGGACAGGGAAATCATTTCTTT.

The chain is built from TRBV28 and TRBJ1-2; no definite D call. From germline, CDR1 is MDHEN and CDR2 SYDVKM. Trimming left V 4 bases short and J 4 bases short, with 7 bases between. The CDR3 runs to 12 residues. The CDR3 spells CASSSLLYGYTF. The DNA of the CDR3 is TGTGCCAGCAGTTCCCTCCTCTATGGCTACACCTTC.

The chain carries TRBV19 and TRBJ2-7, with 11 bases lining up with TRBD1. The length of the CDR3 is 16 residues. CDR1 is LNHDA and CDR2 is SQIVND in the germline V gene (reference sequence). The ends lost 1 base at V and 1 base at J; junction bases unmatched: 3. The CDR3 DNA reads TGTGCCAGTAGTATAGTTGGACAGGGGGCTTCCTACGAGCAGTACTTC. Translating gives CASSIVGQGASYEQYF.

The CDR3 reads CSASRAGEETQYF. CDR3 nucleotides: TGCAGTGCTAGTAGAGCGGGGGAAGAGACCCAGTACTTC. The rearrangement links TRBV20-1 to TRBJ2-5; 8 positions agree with TRBD2. This CDR3 has 13 amino acids. Trimming removed 3 bases from V and 3 bases from J; junction bases left unmatched: 3. Germline V lookup: CDR1 DFQATT, CDR2 SNEGSKA (reference sequence).

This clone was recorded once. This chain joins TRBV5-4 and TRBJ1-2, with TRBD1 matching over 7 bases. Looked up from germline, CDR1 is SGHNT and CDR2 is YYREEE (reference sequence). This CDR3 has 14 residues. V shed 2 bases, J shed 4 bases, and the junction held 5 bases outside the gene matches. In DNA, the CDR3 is TGTGCCAGCAGCTTCGACAGGGTGGGCTATGGCTACACCTTC. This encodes CASSFDRVGYGYTF.